This TCR beta chain was found in a study of T cell responses to AZD1222 COVID-19 vaccine (dated by TCRdb to about 2021). Describing the broader study: Because spike-specific TCR depth and breadth did not differ between the two schedules, AZD1222 recipients who got a second dose at roughly 4 weeks were pooled with those who got a second dose at roughly 12 weeks. Trial participants were enrolled into age subgroups of 18-55, 56-69 and 70-plus years, which contained roughly 150, 30 and 60 TCR-sequenced participants, respectively. TCR sequencing covered 233 trial participants: 200 to 210 given two doses of AZD1222 and 26 given two doses of MenACWY control vaccine. What the study reported, not specific to this receptor: Conclusions about previously exposed vaccinees are limited because only six or seven AZD1222 recipients were SARS-CoV-2 seropositive at baseline. The vaccine-associated CD4 TCRs covered the entire spike protein, and the dominant responses fell in regions 160-218 and 743-854. Participants were mostly white British, with more females than males. The authors suggested clonal diversity may have been underestimated. Because no day 14 peak-response samples were available, the repertoires could be characterized only after the peak T cell response. In the small 56-69-year group, the increase in depth fell short of significance, most likely because of low power. After two AZD1222 doses, both the breadth and the depth of spike-specific TCRs were significantly higher than at day 0 and than in MenACWY recipients. Epitopes outside the regions mutated in the B.1.351 and B.1.1.7 variants were reportedly recognized by nearly half of the unique spike-specific TCRs.

In light of the paper, this sample's time point label describes: baseline before first vaccination. The vaccinee samples were drawn from two UK trials, COV001 and COV002, one of which was a single-blind randomized controlled phase 2/3 trial testing AZD1222 (ChAdOx1 nCoV-19) in healthy adults. For TCRbeta chain sequencing, PBMC samples from trial participants were taken at day 0 and at day 28 after the second dose. Remarks on this clone: The target of this receptor is not known. No base-level quality is on record; no much larger clone is a single base apart.

The CDR3 regions of human TCRbeta chains were analyzed by immunosequencing. In the source study's methods: TCRs in the repertoires were compared against a reference library of SARS-CoV-2-specific TCRs that had been generated with the MIRA antigen-specificity platform. Breadth meant the fraction of unique TCRs that were SARS-CoV-2-associated, whereas depth meant the fraction of total T cells that were SARS-CoV-2-associated. Each spike-specific TCR was assigned to its reactive spike region and to a CD4 or CD8 class using the MIRA data. Log10-transformed breadth and depth values were compared by one-way ANOVA with Sidak's multiple comparisons tests. What TCRdb holds here is the immuneACCESS table cut down to in-frame rearrangements. Part of the clones is not present; checked against another copy, under half of the missing clones reflect an unresolved V gene, and the others are unexplained. V, J and clone size reflect that table, while D and trimming were determined from the DNA. Across this sample there are some 130,000 clones, with 70% to 90% seen only once. Around 22% of the sample is taken by the ten largest.

Taken from cysteine to phenylalanine, the CDR3 has 15 residues. The read is trimmed to its CDR3 DNA, 45 bases read in frame from base 1. The germline V gene (reference sequence) yields MNHEY for CDR1 and SMNVEV for CDR2. Germline trimming amounts to 7 bases on V and 4 bases on J, with 9 as the count of junction bases outside the gene matches. The starting material was peripheral blood, obtained on day 0 of AZD1222 vaccination. The receptor's source is an adult in good health. The sequence is built from TRBV27 and TRBJ2-1, with TRBD2 matching 8 junction bases. Read as DNA, the sequence is TGTGCCAGCACCCCGGAGCGGGGGATTTACAATGAGCAGTTCTTC. This sequence encodes CASTPERGIYNEQFF.